Shown below are 26 T cell receptor beta chains from a single sample sequenced in a study of T cells in Graves' hyperthyroidism and ophthalmopathy. The source material, RNA transcripts, was used to amplify TCR beta CDR3 regions. HTBI primers were employed in a first-round RT-PCR of the TCR CDR3. Via MiXCR, TCRdb re-called the multiplex PCR reads, giving one row per CDR3 protein. In the table there are fewer than 350,000 distinct CDR3 sequences, roughly 18% of which are singletons. Material: blood. These receptors were obtained from a middle-aged man with Graves' ophthalmopathy.

This clonotype was detected only a few times. Written as DNA, the CDR3 is TGTGCCAGCAGCCAAGCAGTAGGGGGGGGCAATGAGCAGTTCTTC. Translated, it gives CASSQAVGGGNEQFF. The genes are TRBV4-2 and TRBJ2-1; tentatively, D is TRBD2 (7 bases). CDR3 length equals 15 residues. V was cut by 1 base and J by 6 bases, with 13 bases left in between. Per germline, CDR1 LGHNA and CDR2 YNFKEQ.

This clonotype came up many times. The chain uses TRBV7-9 and TRBJ2-7; TRBD1 aligns across 12 bases. Germline V lookup: CDR1 SEHNR, CDR2 FQNEAQ (reference sequence). V was pared by 4 bases and J by 5 bases, with 6 bases of the junction left unmatched. This CDR3 is 15 amino acids long. CDR3 amino acids: CASSSGQGAKNEQYF. For the CDR3, the DNA is TGTGCCAGCAGCTCGGGACAGGGGGCGAAAAACGAGCAGTACTTC.

This clonotype was seen many times. This chain connects TRBV6-1 to TRBJ1-5, with unresolved D. The CDR3 covers 14 residues. V gave up 7 bases and J gave up 3 bases, with 13 bases separating them. Germline V gene lookup returns CDR1 MNHNS and CDR2 SASEGT. The CDR3 reads CASKGASYNQPQHF. CDR3 nucleotide sequence: TGTGCCAGCAAGGGAGCCTCTTACAATCAGCCCCAGCATTTT.

Note on this clonotype: This may stem from a read error, because a much larger clone lies one nucleotide away. The rearrangement uses TRBV20-1 and TRBJ2-5; D possibly uses TRBD1 or TRBD2 (6 bases each). CDR3 length: 14 amino acids. Trimming removed 6 bases from V and 8 bases from J, with 22 bases in between. CDR1 is DFQATT, CDR2 SNEGSKA, per germline (reference sequence). As DNA, the CDR3 is TGCAGTGCCCACCCCGTGGGGGGCTTGGATACCCAGTACTTC. Its translation is CSAHPVGGLDTQYF.

V usage is TRBV20-1 and J usage is TRBJ2-3; D gene unclear. Germline values: CDR1 DFQATT, CDR2 SNEGSKA (reference sequence). Trimming stripped 7 bases from V and 0 bases from J, with 17 bases between. The CDR3 covers 15 residues. CDR3 region: CSVRPGSASTDTQYF. The CDR3 nucleotides read TGCAGTGTCCGACCCGGCAGTGCTAGCACAGATACGCAGTATTTT.

This clonotype was recorded many times. This CDR3 reads CASSRVFSGGAYNEQFF. The CDR3 nucleotides read TGTGCCAGCAGCCGGGTCTTTAGCGGGGGGGCCTACAATGAGCAGTTCTTC. V usage is TRBV11-2 and J usage is TRBJ2-1, with TRBD2 matching 11 bases. J gave up 2 bases and V 5 bases, and 8 bases lay outside the gene matches. The CDR3 runs to 17 residues. The V gene's germline CDR1 is SGHAT and CDR2 FQNNGV. Variable domain in full (rest from reference TRBV11-2 and TRBJ2-1): EAGVAQSPRYKIIEKRQSVAFWCNPISGHATLYWYQQILGQGPKLLIQFQNNGVVDDSQLPKDRFSAERLKGVDSTLKIQPAKLEDSAVYLCASSRVFSGGAYNEQFFGPGTRLTVL.

This clonotype was counted a few times. This rearrangement joins TRBV5-1 to TRBJ2-2; the D call may be TRBD1 or TRBD2 (5 bases each). Trimming shortened V by 7 bases and J by 3 bases, and 10 bases separated the two germline ends. The V gene's germline CDR1 is SGHRS and CDR2 YFSETQ. The CDR3 is 13 amino acids. This chain's CDR3 is CASRDGYTGELFF. CDR3 nucleotide sequence: TGCGCCAGCCGGGACGGCTACACCGGGGAGCTGTTTTTT.

This clonotype occurred many times. V usage is TRBV7-3 and J usage is TRBJ2-1, with 11 bases lining up with TRBD2. This CDR3 spans 15 amino acids. Germline CDR1 and CDR2: SGHTA and FQGTGA. Trimming at V came to 5 bases and at J to 5 bases, leaving 5 bases not matched to a gene. CDR3 coding DNA: TGTGCCAGCAGCCTTTCTAGCGGGAGGAACAATGAGCAGTTCTTC. This codes for CASSLSSGRNNEQFF.

This chain uses TRBV7-2 with TRBJ2-5, with 10 nucleotides matching TRBD1. The CDR3 has 15 residues. Trimming removed 5 bases from V and 4 bases from J; junction bases left unmatched: 7. The germline gives CDR1 SGHTA, CDR2 FQGNSA. The CDR3 region is CASSPSTGGRETQYF. CDR3 in DNA: TGTGCCAGCAGCCCCTCGACAGGGGGCAGAGAGACCCAGTACTTC.

This clonotype was recorded at least ten times. CDR3 sequence: CASSSNRGLEGYTF. DNA of the CDR3: TGTGCCAGCAGTTCAAACAGGGGGCTCGAAGGCTACACCTTC. This rearrangement joins TRBV12-3 or TRBV12-4 to TRBJ1-2; 9 positions agree with TRBD1. The CDR3 is made up of 14 amino acids. Trimming removed 4 bases from V and 8 bases from J; junction bases left unmatched: 8.

The rearrangement joins TRBV9 to TRBJ2-1, with D possibly being TRBD1 (5 bases). The J call may be faulty, since TRBJ2-7 better matches the DNA end. CDR1 is SGDLS and CDR2 is YYNGEE in the germline V gene. This CDR3 contains 20 residues. The CDR3 DNA is TGTGCCAGCAGCACCCCCGGACATGATCGTTTACATATTCAATACAATGAGCAGTACTTC. It specifies CASSTPGHDRLHIQYNEQYF.

This clonotype has just a few counts. J is TRBJ2-2 and V is TRBV20-1; tentative D call: TRBD1 (5 bases). Trimming stripped 5 bases from V and 5 bases from J, with 15 bases between. There are 14 residues in the CDR3. Germline V lookup: CDR1 DFQATT, CDR2 SNEGSKA (reference sequence). The CDR3 protein is CSAGTLQGTGELFF. CDR3 bases: TGCAGTGCTGGAACCCTTCAGGGAACCGGGGAGCTGTTTTTT.

This clonotype was seen at least ten times. Written as DNA, the CDR3 is TGTGCCAGCAGCCACTACGGGACCTACGAGCAGTACTTC. This encodes CASSHYGTYEQYF. This chain joins TRBV27 and TRBJ2-7; a weak D match, TRBD2 (5 bases). V was pared by 6 bases and J by 2 bases, with 11 bases between. Germline CDR1 MNHEY, CDR2 SMNVEV (reference sequence). The CDR3 is made up of 13 amino acids.

This clonotype was seen only a few times. The V gene is TRBV2, the J gene TRBJ1-2, with a possible D match to TRBD1 (6 bases). V dropped 7 bases and J dropped 4 bases, with 10 bases sitting between them. Germline assignment: CDR1 SNHLY and CDR2 FYNNEI. The CDR3 runs to 12 residues. The CDR3 spells CASTGGGYGYTF. DNA for the CDR3: TGTGCCAGCACGGGAGGGGGCTATGGCTACACCTTC.

The chain employs TRBV7-8 and TRBJ1-6; unclear D gene. Germline-derived CDR1 and CDR2 are SGHVS and FQNEAQ. V lost 4 bases and J lost 10, with 14 bases in between. This CDR3 region has 14 residues. CDR3 nucleotide sequence: TGTGCCAGCAGCTCGGATCCCATAGGGTCACCCCTCCACTTT. This translates into CASSSDPIGSPLHF.

This clonotype was picked up many times. This sequence joins TRBV11-2 and TRBJ2-2; TRBD1 is a possible D gene (6 bases). V lost 0 bases, J lost 3 bases, and 14 bases lay in between. Germline V lookup: CDR1 SGHAT, CDR2 FQNNGV. The CDR3 is 17 residues long. The CDR3 nucleotides read TGTGCCAGCAGCTTAGATCCCGCGGCAGGGGACACCGGGGAGCTGTTTTTT. Translated, it gives CASSLDPAAGDTGELFF.

A note on this clonotype: One junction end disagrees with the germline gene, perhaps due to a read error. This rearrangement joins TRBV2 to TRBJ2-3; D possibly corresponds to TRBD1 (5 bases). The CDR3 spans 14 residues. Germline V gene lookup returns CDR1 SNHLY and CDR2 FYNNEI. The chain's CDR3 is CANSPSGPTDTQYF. In DNA form, the CDR3 reads TGTGCCAACAGTCCGTCAGGGCCCACAGATACGCAGTATTTT. The full variable domain, completed using reference TRBV2 and TRBJ2-3, is EPEVTQTPSHQVTQMGQEVILRCVPISNHLYFYWYRQILGQKVEFLVSFYNNEISEKSEIFDDQFSVERPDGSNFTLKIRSTKLEDSAMYFCANSPSGPTDTQYFGPGTRLTVL.

This clonotype was picked up a small number of times. This chain joins TRBV7-8 and TRBJ2-1; D is undetermined. Per germline, CDR1 SGHVS and CDR2 FQNEAQ. V lost 7 bases and J 4 bases, leaving 20 bases between the germline ends. The CDR3 extends over 16 amino acids. In nucleotides, the CDR3 is TGTGCCAGCACCGACGAAGTCGGAGTGAGTTACAATGAGCAGTTCTTC. It translates to CASTDEVGVSYNEQFF.

As regards this clonotype: This may be a read error: a much more frequent sequence differs by one nucleotide. The chain is built from TRBV5-6 and TRBJ2-7; 8 bases agree with TRBD2. Looked up from germline, CDR1 is SGHDT and CDR2 is YYEEEE. The CDR3 has 14 residues. The CDR3 sequence: CASSRTSGNYEQHF. CDR3 DNA: TGTGCCAGCAGCAGAACTAGCGGCAACTACGAGCAGCACTTC.

This clonotype was observed a few times. The genes are TRBV6-1 and TRBJ2-7, with D perhaps TRBD2 (6 bases). CDR3 length: 15 amino acids. Germline values: CDR1 MNHNS, CDR2 SASEGT. V was clipped by 6 bases and J by 0 bases, with 15 bases between them. In DNA, the CDR3 is TGTGCCAGCAGGGGGACTCCCCTATACTCCTACGAGCAGTACTTC. Its translation is CASRGTPLYSYEQYF.

The CDR3 nucleotides read TGTGCTAGTGGTTTGGTACTCGCGGGCTACACAGATACGCAGTATTTT. It codes for CASGLVLAGYTDTQYF. The J gene is TRBJ2-3, the V gene TRBV12-5, with a tentative D call TRBD2 (5 bases). The CDR3 is made up of 16 amino acids. V dropped 0 bases and J dropped 2 bases, with 12 bases sitting between them. Per germline, CDR1 LGHNT and CDR2 FRNRAP.

This clonotype showed up many times. This chain uses TRBV28 with TRBJ2-7, with D possibly matching TRBD2 (5 bases). V shed 4 bases and J shed 4 bases, with 14 bases lying between them. Germline CDR1 is MDHEN and CDR2 is SYDVKM. The CDR3 covers 14 residues. The CDR3 DNA is TGTGCCAGCAGTTGGAGGACGGCTTCTTACGAGCAGTACTTC. Its translation is CASSWRTASYEQYF.

This clonotype was seen a handful of times. The V call is TRBV20-1, the J call TRBJ2-4; the D gene is possibly TRBD2 (6 bases). The CDR3 contains 13 residues. Germline V gene sequence: CDR1 DFQATT, CDR2 SNEGSKA (reference sequence). CDR3 protein: CSPPGAGGNIQYF. In DNA, the CDR3 is TGCAGCCCTCCGGGAGCTGGGGGGAACATTCAGTACTTC.

This clonotype was recorded a few times. Relative to the germline gene, one junction end is altered; a read error may explain this. The chain links TRBV10-3 to TRBJ2-3; 8 bases line up with TRBD1. Germline-derived CDR1 and CDR2 are ENHRY and SYGVKD. The CDR3 is made up of 14 amino acids. The CDR3 DNA is TGTGCCATCACTGAGGGACAGGTGGCAGATACGCAGTATTTT. Translated, it gives CAITEGQVADTQYF.

This chain links TRBV6-1 with TRBJ1-6, with D possibly TRBD1 on 6 matching bases. Trimming left V 2 bases short and J 7 bases short, with 9 bases between. There are 14 residues in the CDR3. Germline assignment: CDR1 MNHNS and CDR2 SASEGT. The CDR3 loop is CASSESRGNSPLHF. Here the CDR3 DNA reads TGTGCCAGCAGTGAATCCAGGGGAAATTCACCCCTCCACTTT.

This chain uses TRBV6-1 with TRBJ2-7; TRBD1 aligns across 8 bases. CDR3 length: 13 residues. CDR1 is MNHNS, CDR2 SASEGT, per germline. V dropped 7 bases and J dropped 4; count of bases not matched to a gene: 6. The CDR3 DNA follows: TGTGCCAGCACCACAGGACAGGGATACGAGCAGTACTTC. Translated, it gives CASTTGQGYEQYF.